Sequencing of this TCR beta chain was carried out in a study of response to subunit inactivated influenza vaccine. Study findings and constraints: It was the authors' suggestion that each seasonal influenza vaccination recruits few new T cells.

Points on this clonotype: Its antigen remains unidentified.

TCRdb independently ran MiXCR on the RT-PCR reads; one entry per CDR3 protein. The sample lists about 480,000 distinct CDR3 sequences, 10% to 11% occurring once. In germline, CDR1 is SGHRS, CDR2 YFSETQ. The J segment lost 5 bases and the V segment lost 4 bases, leaving 10 bases of the junction unmatched. The CDR3 totals 15 residues. The sample was PBMCs from blood, taken more than 35 days after vaccination. The TCR comes from a man aged 45-60 years who received an inactivated influenza vaccine. The chain recombines TRBV5-1 with TRBJ2-5; the match to TRBD1 covers 8 bases. CDR3 bases: TGCGCCAGCAGCGTACCCGGGACAGGAGAGGAGACCCAGTACTTC. This encodes CASSVPGTGEETQYF.